One and the same sample provided the 21 T cell receptor beta chains below, sequenced in a study of response to subunit inactivated influenza vaccine. TCRdb re-analysed the RT-PCR reads in MiXCR, keeping a single row per CDR3 protein. The sample has approximately 290,000 distinct CDR3 sequences, approximately 20% seen once. Sequenced material: PBMCs from blood, taken about 19 months after vaccination. The receptors come from a man between 50 and 75 years old who received an inactivated influenza vaccine.

A remark on this clonotype: Since the CDR3 does not end with the conserved phenylalanine or tryptophan, this likely comes from a read error. It is unclear where the CDR3 begins or ends on the DNA, so no DNA is shown, and the CDR3 is as TCRdb lists it. The rearrangement joins TRBV28 to TRBJ1-1; the table assigns TRBD1, which was not confirmed against the DNA. The CDR3 extends over 12 residues, inclusive of both ends. Germline V gene sequence: CDR1 MDHEN, CDR2 SYDVKM. The CDR3 sequence is CASSLTGLMSWT.

About this clonotype itself: At one of its ends the junction is not consistent with the germline gene, which may arise from a read error. V gene TRBV20-1 combines with J gene TRBJ1-5, with 7 bases aligning to TRBD1. Germline-derived CDR1 and CDR2 are DFQATT and SNEGSKA (reference sequence). CDR3 size: 13 residues. CDR3 region: CSASYRGNQPQQF. The CDR3 region has the DNA TGCAGTGCTAGCTACAGGGGAAATCAGCCCCAGCAATTT.

This clonotype was seen a few times. Sequence at one end of the junction differs from germline and may be a read error. The V gene is TRBV20-1, the J gene TRBJ2-5, with 11 nucleotides matching TRBD1. CDR3 length: 16 amino acids. CDR1 is DFQATT and CDR2 is SNEGSKA in the germline V gene (reference sequence). The CDR3 sequence: CSPRVPAGQGASVQYF. Here the CDR3 DNA reads TGCAGTCCTAGGGTTCCGGCAGGACAGGGGGCGAGTGTCCAGTACTTC.

This clonotype turned up a few times. J is TRBJ1-1 and V is TRBV9; D ambiguous. This CDR3 comprises 15 residues. From germline, CDR1 is SGDLS and CDR2 YYNGEE. The V end was cut by 0 bases, the J end by 2 bases, with 11 bases between. CDR3 region: CASSVVGSANTEAFF. In DNA form, the CDR3 reads TGTGCCAGCAGCGTAGTAGGTTCCGCTAACACTGAAGCTTTCTTT.

The chain is built from TRBV7-2 and TRBJ1-2; D gene uncertain. The V end lost 4 bases, the J end lost 8 bases, and 14 bases lay between the germline ends. Germline V gene lookup returns CDR1 SGHTA and CDR2 FQGNSA. This CDR3 has 13 amino acids. Here the CDR3 DNA reads TGTGCCAGCAGCTCCGTTGGAGGGTTAGGCTACACCTTC. Residues: CASSSVGGLGYTF.

This clonotype has at least ten counts. V is TRBV4-1 and J is TRBJ1-5, with 7 bases that match TRBD1. Germline CDR1 is MGHRA and CDR2 is YSYEKL. The V and J ends lost 3 bases and 3 bases, in that order; junction bases with no gene match: 8. The CDR3 totals 16 residues. The CDR3 region has the DNA TGCGCCAGCAGCCAGGAAAACAGGGGCTTCAATCAGCCCCAGCATTTT. The encoded protein is CASSQENRGFNQPQHF.

This clonotype has at least ten counts. The chain is built from TRBV20-1 and TRBJ2-3; a possible D gene is TRBD2 (6 bases). The V end lost 3 bases, the J end lost 2 bases, and 15 bases lay between the germline ends. CDR1 DFQATT and CDR2 SNEGSKA come from the germline V gene (reference sequence). CDR3 length equals 15 residues. CDR3 residues: CSASRRDPITDTQYF. The CDR3 DNA reads TGCAGTGCTAGTCGGCGGGACCCCATCACAGATACGCAGTATTTT.

This chain joins TRBV6-2 or TRBV6-3 and TRBJ2-2; no firm D call. CDR3 length: 14 amino acids. Trimming pared 2 bases from V and 6 bases from J, leaving 10 bases between. CDR1 and CDR2 (germline): MNHEY, SVGEGT. In DNA, the CDR3 is TGTGCCAGCAGTTACACGCCGCAACCCGGGGAGCTGTTTTTT. It yields the protein CASSYTPQPGELFF.

The chain employs TRBV20-1 and TRBJ2-5; 9 bases align to TRBD2. The CDR3 covers 14 residues. Germline CDR1 reads DFQATT; CDR2 reads SNEGSKA (reference sequence). The V and J ends lost 7 bases and 4 bases, in that order; junction bases with no gene match: 10. The CDR3 bases are TGCAGTGGAGGGCGGCTAGCGGGAAGAGAGACCCAGTACTTC. Protein product: CSGGRLAGRETQYF.

The DNA of the CDR3 is TGTGCCAGCAGCGTAGAGTCAGATACGCAGTATTTT. Translation: CASSVESDTQYF. V gene TRBV9 combines with J gene TRBJ2-3; D remains unclear. CDR3 size: 12 residues. Trimming took off 0 bases at V and 4 bases at J, with 3 bases between the two ends. CDR1 SGDLS and CDR2 YYNGEE come from the germline V gene.

The V gene is TRBV5-4, the J gene TRBJ1-1, with a weak D call TRBD1 (5 bases). Germline values: CDR1 SGHNT, CDR2 YYREEE (reference sequence). There are 14 residues in the CDR3. V was shortened by 4 bases and J by 0 bases, with 10 bases between the two germline ends. Written as DNA, the CDR3 is TGTGCCAGCAGCCAAGAGACAGTGAACACTGAAGCTTTCTTT. Protein: CASSQETVNTEAFF.

The rearrangement uses TRBV18 and TRBJ2-1, with D perhaps matching TRBD2 (6 bases). CDR3 length equals 16 residues. Germline lookup yields CDR1 KGHSH and CDR2 LQKENI. V was clipped by 2 bases and J by 0 bases, with 11 bases between them. CDR3 amino acids: CASSPWSGGSYNEQFF. The CDR3 DNA is TGTGCCAGCTCACCATGGTCCGGGGGCTCCTACAATGAGCAGTTCTTC.

The chain employs TRBV5-5 and TRBJ2-7, with D uncertain. Germline-derived CDR1 and CDR2 are SGHKS and YYEKEE (reference sequence). The CDR3 runs to 13 residues. Between the trimmed V and J ends, which lost 0 bases and 5 bases, there was a span of 9 bases. CDR3 DNA sequence: TGTGCCAGCAGCTTGGCCCTGAACCACGAGCAGTACTTC. It translates to CASSLALNHEQYF.

This chain connects TRBV3-1 to TRBJ2-2; no firm D call. The V end was cut by 4 bases, the J end by 6 bases, with 6 bases between. In germline, CDR1 is LGHDT, CDR2 YNNKEL (reference sequence). The CDR3 covers 12 residues. The CDR3 DNA sequence: TGTGCCAGCAGCCCCAGGCCCGGGGAGCTGTTTTTT. Protein product: CASSPRPGELFF.

Only a few counts were recorded for this clonotype. V usage is TRBV15 and J usage is TRBJ2-5; possibly TRBD1 for D (6 bases). CDR3 length equals 14 residues. CDR1 is LNHNV, CDR2 YYDKDF, per germline (reference sequence). V was pared by 6 bases and J by 9 bases, with 20 bases between. The DNA for the CDR3 is TGTGCCACCAGTCCGGGTCGGGGACAAAGGGCCCAGTACTTC. Protein sequence: CATSPGRGQRAQYF.

This chain uses TRBV20-1 with TRBJ2-7; D is uncertain. The ends were cut back, 5 bases at V and 3 bases at J, with 11 bases in the middle. The CDR3 runs 12 residues. Germline lookup yields CDR1 DFQATT and CDR2 SNEGSKA (reference sequence). DNA for the CDR3: TGCAGTGCTGCCGGGCCGTACTACGAGCAGTACTTC. Translation: CSAAGPYYEQYF.

This clonotype was picked up a small number of times. The chain links TRBV20-1 to TRBJ2-5, with 11 bases identical to TRBD1. The J segment lost 7 bases and the V segment lost 6 bases, leaving 10 bases of the junction unmatched. The CDR3 has 14 residues. The germline gives CDR1 DFQATT, CDR2 SNEGSKA (reference sequence). The CDR3 here is CSATGTGGSRTQYF. CDR3 coding DNA: TGCAGTGCAACCGGGACAGGGGGTAGTAGGACCCAGTACTTC.

This clonotype was seen a handful of times. The V and J genes are TRBV28 and TRBJ2-7; D is unresolved. CDR1 and CDR2 (germline): MDHEN, SYDVKM. This CDR3 has 15 amino acids. V lost 7 bases and J lost 6, with 22 bases in between. The chain's CDR3 is CASTRRSTPSPEQYF. CDR3 DNA: TGTGCCAGCACCCGTCGTTCGACACCTTCCCCCGAGCAGTACTTC.

The sample holds many counts of this clonotype. V gene TRBV6-6 combines with J gene TRBJ1-1, with D tentatively TRBD1 (6 bases). This CDR3 is 13 amino acids long. Looked up from germline, CDR1 is MNHNY and CDR2 is SVGAGI (reference sequence). Trimming shortened V by 6 bases and J by 5 bases, and 13 bases separated the two germline ends. CDR3 DNA: TGTGCCAGCAGGCTCCAGGGGAGGACTGAAGCTTTCTTT. It encodes CASRLQGRTEAFF.

This clonotype was picked up one time. This chain links TRBV27 with TRBJ2-5; 8 nucleotides agree with TRBD1. Per the germline V gene, CDR1 is MNHEY and CDR2 is SMNVEV (reference sequence). J was trimmed by 5 bases and V by 5 bases; bases with no gene match: 13. The CDR3 covers 16 residues. The CDR3 DNA sequence: TGTGCCAGCAGTGGAAGATCCAGGGGGCGATTGGAGACCCAGTACTTC. This translates into CASSGRSRGRLETQYF.

The V gene is TRBV30, the J gene TRBJ1-2; tentative D call: TRBD1 (5 bases). In germline, CDR1 is GTSNPN, CDR2 SVGIG (reference sequence). The CDR3 has 13 amino acids. V gave up 1 base and J gave up 4 bases, with 10 bases separating them. CDR3 in amino acids: CAWSEKGLYGYTF. CDR3 coding DNA: TGTGCCTGGAGTGAAAAGGGGCTCTATGGCTACACCTTC.